This TCR beta chain was captured by sequencing in a study of blood T cell repertoires in COVID-19. On the study more broadly: Italy, Spain and the United States were the sources of the convalescent and acute COVID-19 samples. T cells, B-cell-depleted T cells, or PBMCs provided the cDNA or gDNA that served as material.

Seattle participants joined during active infection and were tracked over time. With V trimmed by 5 bases and J by 1 base, 3 bases remained unmatched. Germline V gene lookup returns CDR1 LNHDA and CDR2 SQIVND (reference sequence). The CDR3 runs 14 residues. As handled by the study authors: For nucleated cells, counts were estimated from reference gene primer amplification. Using immunoSEQ multiplex PCR, the repertoire was profiled, and TCRdb retains in-frame clones only, with some absent. V, J and clone size are taken as reported in that table, and D and trimming were inferred from the DNA itself. The table lists some 150,000 clones, roughly 84% of them singletons, with about 15% in the top ten.

The sequenced material came from peripheral blood. V gene TRBV19 combines with J gene TRBJ2-5; the match to TRBD1 covers 8 bases. The receptor was derived from a woman aged 65 to 85 with COVID-19, enrolled during active disease. CDR3 bases: TGTGCCAGTAGTCCCGGACAGGGCCAAGAGACCCAGTACTTC. Its protein is CASSPGQGQETQYF.